The 20 T cell receptor beta chains reported below all come from one sample, sequenced in a study of OX40 agonist ivuxolimab in advanced cancers. Clones were read by immunoSEQ multiplex PCR, and TCRdb kept only the in-frame ones, dropping some. This table holds tens of thousands of clones, 81% found once. The specimen comprised CD4+ or CD8+ T cells sorted from blood, sampled in a trial of the OX40 agonist ivuxolimab. These receptors came from an adult with an advanced solid tumor such as melanoma, head and neck, liver or kidney cancer.

The chain employs TRBV7-6 and TRBJ2-7; 8 nucleotides line up with TRBD1. CDR1 and CDR2 from the germline V gene are SGHVS and FNYEAQ. V gave up 1 base and J gave up 5 bases; unmatched junction bases: 4. The CDR3 spans 14 residues. As DNA, the CDR3 is TGTGCCAGCAGCTTAGGGACAGGGATGGACGAGCAGTACTTC. Protein product: CASSLGTGMDEQYF.

The chain uses TRBV7-9 and TRBJ1-1, with D perhaps TRBD1 (5 bases). The V and J ends lost 1 base and 5 bases respectively, with 11 bases between them. This CDR3 is 14 amino acids long. CDR1 is SEHNR and CDR2 is FQNEAQ in the germline V gene (reference sequence). The CDR3 sequence is CASSLGQGYTEAFF. The CDR3 bases are TGTGCCAGCAGCTTAGGTCAGGGTTATACTGAAGCTTTCTTT. The full variable domain, completed using reference TRBV7-9 and TRBJ1-1, is DTGVSQNPRHKITKRGQNVTFRCDPISEHNRLYWYRQTLGQGPEFLTYFQNEAQLEKSRLLSDRFSAERPKGSFSTLEIQRTEQGDSAMYLCASSLGQGYTEAFFGQGTRLTVV.

The chain has TRBV28 and TRBJ2-1; D gene unclear. V was trimmed by 4 bases and J by 5 bases, leaving 6 bases between them. The CDR3 sequence is 12 residues long. From germline, CDR1 is MDHEN and CDR2 SYDVKM. CDR3 in amino acids: CASSWSNNEQFF. The CDR3, as DNA: TGTGCCAGCAGTTGGAGTAACAATGAGCAGTTCTTC.

The chain links TRBV6-6 to TRBJ2-3; weak D call: TRBD2 (6 bases). The CDR3 is 12 residues long. The V end lost 2 bases, the J end lost 11 bases, and 11 bases lay between the germline ends. Germline V lookup: CDR1 MNHNY, CDR2 SVGAGI (reference sequence). The CDR3 spells CASSYGGSGQYF. In DNA, the CDR3 is TGTGCCAGCAGTTACGGGGGGTCGGGGCAGTATTTT.

The J gene is TRBJ2-4, the V gene TRBV27; the D is unclear. Germline assignment: CDR1 MNHEY and CDR2 SMNVEV (reference sequence). Trimming removed 5 bases from V and 0 bases from J, with 11 bases in between. This CDR3 has 15 residues. The CDR3 sequence: CASSLTPLAKNIQYF. CDR3 in DNA: TGTGCCAGCAGTCTGACACCGCTAGCCAAAAACATTCAGTACTTC.

This clone was recorded once. The genes are TRBV27 and TRBJ2-1, with TRBD2 matching 13 bases. The CDR3 consists of 16 residues. Germline-derived CDR1 and CDR2 are MNHEY and SMNVEV (reference sequence). The junction had 6 bases not matched to a gene; V was cut back by 2 bases and J by 8 bases. CDR3 sequence: CASSLTLAGGPDEQFF. The CDR3, as DNA: TGTGCCAGCAGTTTAACACTAGCGGGAGGGCCCGATGAGCAGTTCTTC.

The genes are TRBV5-5 and TRBJ2-1; 7 nucleotides align to TRBD2. The J segment lost 7 bases and the V segment lost 0 bases, leaving 4 bases of the junction unmatched. CDR1 and CDR2 from the germline V gene are SGHKS and YYEKEE (reference sequence). CDR3 length: 14 residues. The CDR3 sequence is CASSLVRERNEQFF. The CDR3 bases are TGTGCCAGCAGCTTGGTGCGGGAGAGGAATGAGCAGTTCTTC.

The chain links TRBV28 to TRBJ1-1; TRBD1 agrees at 8 bases. With V trimmed by 6 bases and J by 6 bases, 15 bases remained unmatched. The CDR3 spans 16 residues. CDR1 is MDHEN and CDR2 is SYDVKM in the germline V gene. The CDR3 sequence is CASSPTGQGYYAEAFF. For the CDR3, the DNA is TGTGCCAGCAGCCCCACCGGACAGGGATATTACGCTGAAGCTTTCTTT.

The genes are TRBV28 and TRBJ1-2; the match to TRBD1 covers 9 bases. V shed 3 bases and J 5 bases; nucleotides not matched to a gene: 13. In germline, CDR1 is MDHEN, CDR2 SYDVKM. CDR3 size: 17 residues. The CDR3 region has the DNA TGTGCCAGCAGTTTTGGGACAGGGTTTTCTTTAGTTTATGGCTACACCTTC. This gives the protein CASSFGTGFSLVYGYTF.

The chain combines TRBV4-3 with TRBJ1-2; 7 bases map to TRBD1. This CDR3 is 18 amino acids long. The germline gives CDR1 LGHNA, CDR2 YSLEER. The V segment lost 0 bases and the J segment 5 bases; nucleotides outside the gene matches: 15. The CDR3 protein is CASSQDILGDREVYGYTF. For the CDR3, the DNA is TGCGCCAGCAGCCAAGATATTTTAGGAGACAGGGAAGTTTATGGCTACACCTTC.

The V and J genes are TRBV6-1 and TRBJ1-5, with a tentative D call TRBD1 (6 bases). The germline V gene has CDR1 MNHNS and CDR2 SASEGT. The germline V and J ends were trimmed by 5 bases and 6 bases, with 17 bases remaining between them. This CDR3 region has 15 residues. The CDR3 DNA is TGTGCCAGCAGTTCCGTGGGGGGCTCCAGTCAGCCCCAGCATTTT. It encodes CASSSVGGSSQPQHF.

CDR3 residues: CASSAGLVAGGNEQFF. The CDR3, as DNA: TGTGCCAGCAGCGCCGGGTTAGTAGCGGGAGGAAATGAGCAGTTCTTC. The chain carries TRBV9 and TRBJ2-1; 10 bases align to TRBD2. The trim removed 3 bases at V and 7 bases at J, leaving 10 bases unmatched. This CDR3 comprises 16 residues. Germline values: CDR1 SGDLS, CDR2 YYNGEE.

The chain combines TRBV5-1 with TRBJ1-1; D call uncertain. Trimming shortened V by 4 bases and J by 2 bases, and 15 bases separated the two germline ends. The CDR3 is 15 amino acids. Germline V gene lookup returns CDR1 SGHRS and CDR2 YFSETQ. The CDR3 DNA reads as TGCGCCAGCAGCCTCTTTGGGGATTTAAACACTGAAGCTTTCTTT. Translating gives CASSLFGDLNTEAFF.

The rearrangement joins TRBV29-1 to TRBJ2-1, with D possibly TRBD1 on 6 matching bases. CDR3 length: 13 residues. Trimming removed 3 bases at V and 2 bases at J, with 8 bases between. The germline CDR1 and CDR2 sequences are SQVTM and ANQGSEA. The CDR3 DNA sequence: TGCAGCGTTGACAGGGGACCCTACAATGAGCAGTTCTTC. Its translation: CSVDRGPYNEQFF.

The V gene is TRBV7-9, the J gene TRBJ2-3; 12 bases map to TRBD2. The CDR3 has 18 amino acids. Germline V gene sequence: CDR1 SEHNR, CDR2 FQNEAQ (reference sequence). The V segment lost 7 bases and the J segment 0 bases; nucleotides outside the gene matches: 11. CDR3 region: CASTSGLAGTISTDTQYF. CDR3 coding DNA: TGTGCCAGCACCTCCGGACTAGCGGGAACCATAAGCACAGATACGCAGTATTTT. Together with reference TRBV7-9 and TRBJ2-3, the CDR3 gives the full variable domain: DTGVSQNPRHKITKRGQNVTFRCDPISEHNRLYWYRQTLGQGPEFLTYFQNEAQLEKSRLLSDRFSAERPKGSFSTLEIQRTEQGDSAMYLCASTSGLAGTISTDTQYFGPGTRLTVL.

J is TRBJ2-7 and V is TRBV6-5; 13 bases agree with TRBD2. CDR3 length equals 14 residues. Trimming removed 10 bases from V and 1 base from J; junction bases left unmatched: 4. CDR1 is MNHEY, CDR2 SVGAGI, per germline. CDR3 DNA: TGTGCCACCGGGACTAGCGGGACTTCCTACGAGCAGTACTTC. Translated: CATGTSGTSYEQYF.

CDR3 amino acids: CASSLTGSTDTQYF. CDR3 bases: TGTGCCAGCAGTTTGACAGGTAGCACAGATACGCAGTATTTT. The rearrangement links TRBV27 to TRBJ2-3, with D perhaps TRBD1 (6 bases). Between the trimmed V and J ends, which lost 3 bases and 0 bases, there was a span of 7 bases. The CDR3 length is 14 residues. The germline V gene has CDR1 MNHEY and CDR2 SMNVEV (reference sequence).

J is TRBJ1-5 and V is TRBV2, with no clear D. The germline V and J ends were trimmed by 0 bases and 0 bases, with 15 bases remaining between them. CDR3 size: 18 residues. Germline CDR1 SNHLY, CDR2 FYNNEI. The CDR3 DNA follows: TGTGCCAGCAGTGAAGCGGGCCCTAGGATGGATAGCAATCAGCCCCAGCATTTT. Translation: CASSEAGPRMDSNQPQHF. The full variable domain, its missing parts supplied by reference TRBV2 and TRBJ1-5, is EPEVTQTPSHQVTQMGQEVILRCVPISNHLYFYWYRQILGQKVEFLVSFYNNEISEKSEIFDDQFSVERPDGSNFTLKIRSTKLEDSAMYFCASSEAGPRMDSNQPQHFGDGTRLSIL.

The V gene is TRBV6-1, the J gene TRBJ2-7; the D gene is possibly TRBD2 (5 bases). CDR3 length: 14 residues. Trimming stripped 6 bases from V and 4 bases from J, with 16 bases between. Germline V gene lookup returns CDR1 MNHNS and CDR2 SASEGT. CDR3 in DNA: TGTGCCAGCAGCCGAGCGGTTGAGGGTTACGAGCAGTACGTC. Protein: CASSRAVEGYEQYV.

The chain uses TRBV9 and TRBJ1-3; 9 nucleotides match TRBD1. With 0 bases clipped from V and 0 bases from J, the junction kept 1 base outside the gene matches. Germline CDR1 SGDLS, CDR2 YYNGEE. The CDR3 has 16 residues. The CDR3 DNA reads TGTGCCAGCAGCGTAGCGGGACAGGGCTCTGGAAACACCATATATTTT. Protein sequence: CASSVAGQGSGNTIYF.